These 23 T cell receptor beta chains share one sample of origin, sequenced in a study of T cell changes during pregnancy in multiple sclerosis. The table came from immunoSEQ multiplex PCR; TCRdb's copy has only in-frame clones and leaves some out. The table lists over 70,000 clones, over 85% of them singletons. Sequencing used peripheral blood, obtained in the first trimester of pregnancy. The receptors originated from a female donor with multiple sclerosis, enrolled in a pregnancy study.

The V call is TRBV5-4, the J call TRBJ1-4; D may be TRBD1 (6 bases). The CDR3 extends over 17 amino acids. CDR1 SGHNT and CDR2 YYREEE come from the germline V gene (reference sequence). Deletions cut 4 bases from V and 3 bases from J, with 19 bases between. The CDR3 sequence is CASSETRDTAPNEKLFF. The CDR3 DNA reads as TGTGCCAGCAGCGAAACCCGGGACACAGCACCTAATGAAAAACTGTTTTTT.

The chain couples TRBV12-5 to TRBJ1-5; 8 bases are shared with TRBD1. V trimming: 6 bases; J trimming: 7 bases; junction bases outside the gene matches: 8. There are 14 residues in the CDR3. Germline CDR1 and CDR2: LGHNT and FRNRAP. The CDR3 sequence is CASGLTGVGQPQHF. CDR3 bases: TGTGCTAGTGGCTTGACAGGGGTAGGCCAGCCCCAGCATTTT. The full variable domain, with the rest looked up from reference TRBV12-5 and TRBJ1-5, is DARVTQTPRHKVTEMGQEVTMRCQPILGHNTVFWYRQTMMQGLELLAYFRNRAPLDDSGMPKDRFSAEMPDATLATLKIQPSEPRDSAVYFCASGLTGVGQPQHFGDGTRLSIL.

V usage is TRBV14 and J usage is TRBJ2-5, with D unresolved. CDR3 size: 15 residues. V dropped 1 base and J dropped 5 bases, with 14 bases sitting between them. The germline gives CDR1 SGHDN, CDR2 FVKESK. CDR3 region: CASSQGWRPGETQYF. CDR3 nucleotide sequence: TGTGCCAGCAGCCAAGGTTGGCGGCCCGGGGAGACCCAGTACTTC. Looking up the rest from reference TRBV14 and TRBJ2-5 gives the full variable domain: EAGVTQFPSHSVIEKGQTVTLRCDPISGHDNLYWYRRVMGKEIKFLLHFVKESKQDESGMPNNRFLAERTGGTYSTLKVQPAELEDSGVYFCASSQGWRPGETQYFGPGTRLLVL.

The genes are TRBV7-9 and TRBJ1-1; TRBD1 agrees at 7 bases. The junction had 9 bases not matched to a gene; V was cut back by 1 base and J by 4 bases. CDR3 size: 16 residues. The germline V gene has CDR1 SEHNR and CDR2 FQNEAQ (reference sequence). The CDR3 region has the DNA TGTGCCAGCAGCTTAGAAGGGCAGGGGGGTGGCACTGAAGCTTTCTTT. Translated: CASSLEGQGGGTEAFF.

The chain combines TRBV11-2 with TRBJ2-3; perhaps TRBD1 as D (5 bases). Germline V gene sequence: CDR1 SGHAT, CDR2 FQNNGV. The ends were cut back, 4 bases at V and 4 bases at J, with 18 bases in the middle. The CDR3 spans 16 residues. CDR3 loop: CASSYRLDDSPDTQYF. The CDR3 region has the DNA TGTGCCAGCAGCTACAGACTGGACGACAGTCCAGATACGCAGTATTTT.

The chain recombines TRBV6-6 with TRBJ1-1; D is possibly TRBD1 (5 bases). V lost 6 bases and J lost 8, with 16 bases in between. The V gene's germline CDR1 is MNHNY and CDR2 SVGAGI (reference sequence). The CDR3 loop spans 13 amino acids. CDR3 coding DNA: TGTGCCAGCAGCTACGGGATGGCAGGGGAAGCTTTCTTT. Protein product: CASSYGMAGEAFF.

The V call is TRBV23-1, the J call TRBJ1-5, with D maybe TRBD1 (5 bases). TRBV23-1 is classed as an ORF, of uncertain function. Trimming pared 2 bases from V and 4 bases from J, leaving 30 bases between. CDR3 length: 21 amino acids. The CDR3 spells CASSQPSTLRIYDRENQPQHF. CDR3 in DNA: TGCGCCAGCAGTCAACCCTCGACCCTACGGATTTACGACAGAGAAAATCAGCCCCAGCATTTT.

This chain uses TRBV19 with TRBJ2-1, with 11 bases matching TRBD2. The CDR3 runs 15 residues. Germline CDR1 LNHDA, CDR2 SQIVND (reference sequence). The junction had 10 bases not matched to a gene; V was cut back by 6 bases and J by 9 bases. The CDR3: CASRGLAGGQGEQFF. In nucleotides, the CDR3 is TGTGCCAGTAGAGGCCTAGCGGGGGGCCAGGGTGAGCAGTTCTTC.

This clone was found once. This rearrangement joins TRBV5-1 to TRBJ1-1; D is possibly TRBD1 (6 bases). In germline, CDR1 is SGHRS, CDR2 YFSETQ. Trimming removed 0 bases from V and 4 bases from J, with 16 bases in between. This CDR3 spans 16 amino acids. The CDR3 protein is CASSLAGGLGSTEAFF. The CDR3 nucleotides read TGCGCCAGCAGCTTGGCCGGGGGGCTGGGGAGCACTGAAGCTTTCTTT.

The J gene is TRBJ2-5, the V gene TRBV27; possibly TRBD2 for D (7 bases). This CDR3 region has 18 residues. V shed 6 bases and J shed 1 base, with 24 bases lying between them. CDR1 is MNHEY, CDR2 SMNVEV, per germline (reference sequence). Here the CDR3 reads CASSPTGWAGAFQETQYF. Written as DNA, the CDR3 is TGTGCCAGCAGCCCCACGGGATGGGCGGGGGCCTTCCAAGAGACCCAGTACTTC.

CDR3 in DNA: TGCGCCAGCAGCTTGGCCCCTGGGACAGCTAATGAAAAACTGTTTTTT. Amino acid sequence: CASSLAPGTANEKLFF. This chain links TRBV5-1 with TRBJ1-4; 7 positions match TRBD1. J was trimmed by 3 bases and V by 0 bases; bases with no gene match: 5. Germline V gene lookup returns CDR1 SGHRS and CDR2 YFSETQ. The CDR3 spans 16 residues. The full variable domain, in which reference TRBV5-1 and TRBJ1-4 provide the parts outside the CDR3, is KAGVTQTPRYLIKTRGQQVTLSCSPISGHRSVSWYQQTPGQGLQFLFEYFSETQRNKGNFPGRFSGRQFSNSRSEMNVSTLELGDSALYLCASSLAPGTANEKLFFGSGTQLSVL.

V and J are TRBV5-1 and TRBJ2-7, with a possible D match to TRBD1 (6 bases). V lost 0 bases, J lost 4 bases, and 8 bases lay in between. Germline-derived CDR1 and CDR2 are SGHRS and YFSETQ. The length of the CDR3 is 13 residues. CDR3 DNA: TGCGCCAGCAGCTTGGACAGGGTTTACGAGCAGTACTTC. This encodes CASSLDRVYEQYF. The whole variable domain, remainder taken from reference TRBV5-1 and TRBJ2-7, is KAGVTQTPRYLIKTRGQQVTLSCSPISGHRSVSWYQQTPGQGLQFLFEYFSETQRNKGNFPGRFSGRQFSNSRSEMNVSTLELGDSALYLCASSLDRVYEQYFGPGTRLTVT.

This chain links TRBV7-2 with TRBJ1-5; D perhaps matches TRBD1 (6 bases). V dropped 1 base and J dropped 6 bases, with 10 bases sitting between them. Germline-derived CDR1 and CDR2 are SGHTA and FQGNSA. The CDR3 contains 14 residues. The CDR3 DNA follows: TGTGCCAGCAGCTTAGACAGGGACGGTCAGCCCCAGCATTTT. Translated, it gives CASSLDRDGQPQHF.

V usage is TRBV27 and J usage is TRBJ1-3; possibly TRBD1 for D (5 bases). The CDR3 runs 17 residues. With 5 bases removed from V and 0 bases from J, the gap between germline ends came to 17 bases. Germline CDR1 and CDR2: MNHEY and SMNVEV (reference sequence). The CDR3: CASSPLDTLNSGNTIYF. The DNA for the CDR3 is TGTGCCAGCAGTCCATTGGACACTTTAAACTCTGGAAACACCATATATTTT.

This chain joins TRBV6-5 and TRBJ2-1; a weak D match, TRBD1 (5 bases). CDR3 length equals 15 residues. The germline V gene encodes CDR1 MNHEY and CDR2 SVGAGI. With 2 bases removed from V and 0 bases from J, the gap between germline ends came to 8 bases. The CDR3 loop reads CASSYGASSYNEQFF. The CDR3 bases are TGTGCCAGCAGTTACGGGGCGAGCTCCTACAATGAGCAGTTCTTC.

A few counts support this clone. The V gene is TRBV15, the J gene TRBJ1-6; D might be TRBD1 (5 bases). Between the trimmed V and J ends, which lost 6 bases and 5 bases, there was a span of 11 bases. Germline CDR1 reads LNHNV; CDR2 reads YYDKDF (reference sequence). CDR3 size: 14 residues. CDR3 loop: CATRSGGNNSPLHF. For the CDR3, the DNA is TGTGCCACCAGGTCGGGGGGGAATAATTCACCCCTCCACTTT.

V gene TRBV29-1 combines with J gene TRBJ1-1; D might be TRBD1 (6 bases). CDR1 and CDR2 from the germline V gene are SQVTM and ANQGSEA. CDR3 length: 14 residues. The V end lost 3 bases, the J end lost 1 base, and 12 bases lay between the germline ends. CDR3 in amino acids: CSVELTGPNTEAFF. The DNA of the CDR3 is TGCAGCGTTGAGTTGACAGGCCCGAACACTGAAGCTTTCTTT.

The rearrangement links TRBV27 to TRBJ1-2; 12 nucleotides match TRBD1. This CDR3 has 19 amino acids. V trimming: 2 bases; J trimming: 0 bases; junction bases outside the gene matches: 10. From germline, CDR1 is MNHEY and CDR2 SMNVEV (reference sequence). CDR3 sequence: CASSLLIPGQGAANYGYTF. DNA of the CDR3: TGTGCCAGCAGTTTACTTATTCCGGGACAGGGGGCTGCTAACTATGGCTACACCTTC.

The chain has TRBV19 and TRBJ2-3, with 8 nucleotides matching TRBD2. Germline V gives CDR1 LNHDA, CDR2 SQIVND (reference sequence). The CDR3 has 15 residues. V was pared by 4 bases and J by 4 bases, with 7 bases of the junction left unmatched. CDR3 region: CASSTVVSGADTQYF. The CDR3 nucleotides read TGTGCCAGTAGTACCGTAGTTAGCGGGGCAGATACGCAGTATTTT.

The chain uses TRBV19 and TRBJ2-1; TRBD2 matches 9 bases. This CDR3 contains 15 residues. Per germline, CDR1 LNHDA and CDR2 SQIVND (reference sequence). The V gene end was trimmed by 6 bases and the J gene end by 4 bases; junction bases not matched to a gene: 7. CDR3 residues: CASRDGTSSYNEQFF. DNA for the CDR3: TGTGCCAGTAGGGACGGGACTAGCAGTTACAATGAGCAGTTCTTC.

The rearrangement joins TRBV5-6 to TRBJ2-7; D is perhaps TRBD2 (5 bases). The CDR3 has 15 amino acids. V was pared by 2 bases and J by 4 bases, with 16 bases between. Germline lookup yields CDR1 SGHDT and CDR2 YYEEEE. The DNA of the CDR3 is TGTGCCAGCAGCTTCAAGAGGGTCGGACCTTACGAGCAGTACTTC. It translates to CASSFKRVGPYEQYF.

The chain employs TRBV15 and TRBJ2-7; 9 bases align to TRBD1. The CDR3 length is 15 residues. The germline CDR1 and CDR2 sequences are LNHNV and YYDKDF (reference sequence). Trimming cost V 3 bases and J 4 bases; bases outside gene matches: 7. CDR3 loop: CATSRATGGHYEQYF. The CDR3 DNA is TGTGCCACCAGCAGGGCGACAGGGGGTCATTACGAGCAGTACTTC.

The chain uses TRBV19 and TRBJ2-3; the match to TRBD2 covers 10 bases. The V gene's germline CDR1 is LNHDA and CDR2 SQIVND (reference sequence). Trimming removed 6 bases from V and 5 bases from J; junction bases left unmatched: 8. The CDR3 covers 15 residues. CDR3 amino acids: CASRPSGGRGDTQYF. The CDR3 DNA follows: TGTGCCAGTAGGCCTAGCGGGGGCAGGGGAGATACGCAGTATTTT.